This is a list of T cell receptor beta chains from one sample in a study of blood T cell repertoires in COVID-19. Profiled with immunoSEQ multiplex PCR; TCRdb holds only in-frame clones, not every one. The sample has about 14,000 clones; 65% to 80% are singletons. Sequencing used peripheral blood. Receptor source: a boy under 10 years old with active or convalescent COVID-19. CDR3s include the opening cysteine and the closing phenylalanine or tryptophan. The order of the fields is CDR3 DNA, CDR3 protein, J gene, D gene, V gene, clone size. D genes are given only for firm matches. Size is omitted from some rows. Given values are once, few, many or a class for expanded clones.

CDR3nt: TGTGCCTGGTCACAGGGCGCGAACACTGAAGCTTTCTTT
CDR3aa: CAWSQGANTEAFF
j_gene: TRBJ1-1
d_gene: .
v_gene: TRBV30
abundance: medium-sized

CDR3nt: TGTGCCAGCAGGCCGGGGTCTGCCGGGTACAATGAGCAGTTCTTC
CDR3aa: CASRPGSAGYNEQFF
j_gene: TRBJ2-1
d_gene: .
v_gene: TRBV11-1
abundance: .

CDR3nt: TGTGCCATCAGTTCCAGGAACACCATATATTTT
CDR3aa: CAISSRNTIYF
j_gene: TRBJ1-3
d_gene: .
v_gene: TRBV10-3
abundance: .

CDR3nt: TGTGCCAGCAGCTTAAGGGGATTAGCTGGAAACACCATATATTTT
CDR3aa: CASSLRGLAGNTIYF
j_gene: TRBJ1-3
d_gene: .
v_gene: TRBV5-6
abundance: few

CDR3nt: TGTGCCAGCAGCTTGGGGGGGCAAGGAGGCTACACCTTC
CDR3aa: CASSLGGQGGYTF
j_gene: TRBJ1-2
d_gene: .
v_gene: TRBV5-5
abundance: .

CDR3nt: TGCGCCAGCAGCCAAGGGTGGCCCGGAGGGACTGAAGCTTTCTTT
CDR3aa: CASSQGWPGGTEAFF
j_gene: TRBJ1-1
d_gene: .
v_gene: TRBV4-1
abundance: .

CDR3nt: TGTGCCAGCAGTTTGGGTAGTACAGGTTCTCTTTCACCCCTCCACTTT
CDR3aa: CASSLGSTGSLSPLHF
j_gene: TRBJ1-6
d_gene: .
v_gene: TRBV27
abundance: .

CDR3nt: TGTGCCAGCACCCACCTTGTGTGGGGAGGCCGCACAGATACGCAGTATTTT
CDR3aa: CASTHLVWGGRTDTQYF
j_gene: TRBJ2-3
d_gene: .
v_gene: TRBV27
abundance: .

CDR3nt: TGCAGCGGAGCACAGGGAAGCGGGAGCACTGAAGCTTTCTTT
CDR3aa: CSGAQGSGSTEAFF
j_gene: TRBJ1-1
d_gene: .
v_gene: TRBV29-1
abundance: few

CDR3nt: TGTGCCAGCAGAGGGATGGGGAGAAACAATGAGCAGTTCTTC
CDR3aa: CASRGMGRNNEQFF
j_gene: TRBJ2-1
d_gene: .
v_gene: TRBV27
abundance: .

CDR3nt: TGTGCCAGTAGATCTATGACTTCTAACACAGATACGCAGTATTTT
CDR3aa: CASRSMTSNTDTQYF
j_gene: TRBJ2-3
d_gene: .
v_gene: TRBV19
abundance: .

CDR3nt: TGTGCCAGCAGTTTACTTGACACACCGATCTACTATGGCTACACCTTC
CDR3aa: CASSLLDTPIYYGYTF
j_gene: TRBJ1-2
d_gene: .
v_gene: TRBV28
abundance: few

CDR3nt: TGTGCCAGCAGCTTTTCCCTAGACAGAAACACTGAAGCTTTCTTT
CDR3aa: CASSFSLDRNTEAFF
j_gene: TRBJ1-1
d_gene: .
v_gene: TRBV5-4
abundance: .

CDR3nt: TGTGCCAGCAGCTTTGTCGGACAGGGATCCTACAATGAGCAGTTCTTC
CDR3aa: CASSFVGQGSYNEQFF
j_gene: TRBJ2-1
d_gene: TRBD1
v_gene: TRBV5-6
abundance: .

CDR3nt: TGTGCCAGCAGGGGAGGGGACAGGGTTAATGGCTACACCTTC
CDR3aa: CASRGGDRVNGYTF
j_gene: TRBJ1-2
d_gene: TRBD1
v_gene: TRBV2
abundance: .

CDR3nt: TGTGCCAGCAGTCCAGAACAGGGATACTATAATTCACCCCTCCACTTT
CDR3aa: CASSPEQGYYNSPLHF
j_gene: TRBJ1-6
d_gene: .
v_gene: TRBV27
abundance: .

CDR3nt: TGTGCCAGCGGCCAGCTGACTAGCGGGAGGGCGAACACCGGGGAGCTGTTTTTT
CDR3aa: CASGQLTSGRANTGELFF
j_gene: TRBJ2-2
d_gene: TRBD2
v_gene: TRBV28
abundance: .

CDR3nt: TGTGCCAGCAGCCAGACCGATCGGGGTGAGCAGTTCTTC
CDR3aa: CASSQTDRGEQFF
j_gene: TRBJ2-1
d_gene: .
v_gene: TRBV3-1/TRBV3-2
abundance: few

CDR3nt: TGTGCCAGCAGTTTCTATTCCGCCGGGGAGCTGTTTTTT
CDR3aa: CASSFYSAGELFF
j_gene: TRBJ2-2
d_gene: .
v_gene: TRBV28
abundance: .

CDR3nt: TGTGCCAGCAGTTCCCGGACAGGATCAGCTCTTGGGGACACCATATATTTT
CDR3aa: CASSSRTGSALGDTIYF
j_gene: TRBJ1-3
d_gene: TRBD1
v_gene: TRBV27
abundance: once

CDR3nt: TGTGCCAGCAGCTTTGGGCCCTCTGGAAACACCATATATTTT
CDR3aa: CASSFGPSGNTIYF
j_gene: TRBJ1-3
d_gene: .
v_gene: TRBV7-2
abundance: .

CDR3nt: TGTGCCGTACCGGGACAGAAAAATTCACCCCTCCACTTT
CDR3aa: CAVPGQKNSPLHF
j_gene: TRBJ1-6
d_gene: TRBD1
v_gene: TRBV28
abundance: .

CDR3nt: TGTGCCAGCAGACCATTGACACACATGAACACTGAAGCTTTCTTT
CDR3aa: CASRPLTHMNTEAFF
j_gene: TRBJ1-1
d_gene: .
v_gene: TRBV6-5
abundance: .

CDR3nt: TGTGCCAGCAGCCAAGACGTCGCGGGCAATGAGCAGTTCTTC
CDR3aa: CASSQDVAGNEQFF
j_gene: TRBJ2-1
d_gene: .
v_gene: TRBV3-1/TRBV3-2
abundance: .

CDR3nt: TGTGCCAGCATGGGAGGTTCGACTAGCGGGACCTACGAGCAGTACTTC
CDR3aa: CASMGGSTSGTYEQYF
j_gene: TRBJ2-7
d_gene: TRBD2
v_gene: TRBV2
abundance: .

CDR3nt: TGTGCCAGCAGTTACGGCGGGAGGAGGTCCGGGGAGCTGTTTTTT
CDR3aa: CASSYGGRRSGELFF
j_gene: TRBJ2-2
d_gene: TRBD2
v_gene: TRBV6-2/TRBV6-3
abundance: .

CDR3nt: TGTGCCAGCAGTTCGGGACAAAAGACTGGAAACACCATATATTTT
CDR3aa: CASSSGQKTGNTIYF
j_gene: TRBJ1-3
d_gene: .
v_gene: TRBV28
abundance: .

CDR3nt: TGTGCCAGCAGCAAAGTTAAGTACAGGGGGCCCCCCAAAGCTTTCTTT
CDR3aa: CASSKVKYRGPPKAFF
j_gene: TRBJ1-1
d_gene: .
v_gene: TRBV21-1
abundance: once

CDR3nt: TGTGCCAGCAGTGAACAGGGGGTCTACAATCAGCCCCAGCATTTT
CDR3aa: CASSEQGVYNQPQHF
j_gene: TRBJ1-5
d_gene: TRBD1
v_gene: TRBV2
abundance: .

CDR3nt: TGTGCCAGCAGTCCCCGGGACAGGGAAGATCAGCCCCAGCATTTT
CDR3aa: CASSPRDREDQPQHF
j_gene: TRBJ1-5
d_gene: TRBD1
v_gene: TRBV6-2/TRBV6-3
abundance: few

CDR3nt: TGCGCCAGCAGCCCCTTGACAGGGGGGAGAGATGGCTACACCTTC
CDR3aa: CASSPLTGGRDGYTF
j_gene: TRBJ1-2
d_gene: TRBD1
v_gene: TRBV4-1
abundance: few

CDR3nt: TGTGCCAGCAGCCAAGGCAAAGGCCTGAGGACAGGCGTCTCTGGAAACACCATATATTTT
CDR3aa: CASSQGKGLRTGVSGNTIYF
j_gene: TRBJ1-3
d_gene: TRBD1
v_gene: TRBV3-1/TRBV3-2
abundance: .

CDR3nt: TGTGCCAGTAACCAGAGGGAGGGGGAGACCCAGTACTTC
CDR3aa: CASNQREGETQYF
j_gene: TRBJ2-5
d_gene: TRBD2
v_gene: TRBV19
abundance: .

CDR3nt: TGTGCCAGCAGTGAAAGGACAGTGTACAGCACAGATACGCAGTATTTT
CDR3aa: CASSERTVYSTDTQYF
j_gene: TRBJ2-3
d_gene: .
v_gene: TRBV2
abundance: .

CDR3nt: TGTGCCAGCAGCCTTAAAGGGACTCTGCATCCGGATACGCAGTATTTT
CDR3aa: CASSLKGTLHPDTQYF
j_gene: TRBJ2-3
d_gene: .
v_gene: TRBV11-2
abundance: .

CDR3nt: TGTGCCAGCAGTCAGACTGGGTTCTATGGCTACACCTTC
CDR3aa: CASSQTGFYGYTF
j_gene: TRBJ1-2
d_gene: .
v_gene: TRBV6-5
abundance: .

CDR3nt: TGTGCCAGCAGTCGAGGTTCGTACCTCCAGGGCTATGGCTACACCTTC
CDR3aa: CASSRGSYLQGYGYTF
j_gene: TRBJ1-2
d_gene: .
v_gene: TRBV6-2/TRBV6-3
abundance: few

CDR3nt: TGTGCCAGCAGCTTAGCGGCTAGCGGGAGGACAGATACGCAGTATTTT
CDR3aa: CASSLAASGRTDTQYF
j_gene: TRBJ2-3
d_gene: TRBD2
v_gene: TRBV7-2
abundance: .

CDR3nt: TGTGCCAGCAGCCCCCGGACAGGGCCCCCAGTAGCTTTCTTT
CDR3aa: CASSPRTGPPVAFF
j_gene: TRBJ1-1
d_gene: TRBD1
v_gene: TRBV11-2
abundance: .

CDR3nt: TGTGCCAGCAGCTTCACAGGGGACTATGGCTACACCTTC
CDR3aa: CASSFTGDYGYTF
j_gene: TRBJ1-2
d_gene: TRBD1
v_gene: TRBV5-6
abundance: .

CDR3nt: TGTGCCTGGAGTCGCTCGGGACAGGGGGGTTCACCCCTCCACTTT
CDR3aa: CAWSRSGQGGSPLHF
j_gene: TRBJ1-6
d_gene: TRBD1
v_gene: TRBV30
abundance: .

CDR3nt: TGCGCCAGCAGTGAGGGGGCGTCCAACTATGGCTACACCTTC
CDR3aa: CASSEGASNYGYTF
j_gene: TRBJ1-2
d_gene: .
v_gene: TRBV10-2
abundance: .

CDR3nt: TGTGCCAGCAGTTATTCAGGGACTGGGGCCAACGTCCTGACTTTC
CDR3aa: CASSYSGTGANVLTF
j_gene: TRBJ2-6
d_gene: .
v_gene: TRBV6-2/TRBV6-3
abundance: .

CDR3nt: TGTGCCAGCAGTCTCACAGGTACTTATAATGAAAAACTGTTTTTT
CDR3aa: CASSLTGTYNEKLFF
j_gene: TRBJ1-4
d_gene: .
v_gene: TRBV3-1/TRBV3-2
abundance: few

CDR3nt: TGTGCCATCAGTGACCGGGAGAGTCTCTATGGCTACACCTTC
CDR3aa: CAISDRESLYGYTF
j_gene: TRBJ1-2
d_gene: .
v_gene: TRBV10-3
abundance: .

CDR3nt: TGTGCCAGTAGTCTGGACAGGGATCGCGAGCAGTACTTC
CDR3aa: CASSLDRDREQYF
j_gene: TRBJ2-7
d_gene: TRBD1
v_gene: TRBV19
abundance: medium-sized

CDR3nt: TGTGCCAGCAGTGGTAGCGGCCGACGGCAGTACTTC
CDR3aa: CASSGSGRRQYF
j_gene: TRBJ2-7
d_gene: .
v_gene: TRBV7-2
abundance: .

CDR3nt: TGTGCCAGCGTGGCGACGACGGGAGCCCAGCATTTT
CDR3aa: CASVATTGAQHF
j_gene: TRBJ1-5
d_gene: .
v_gene: TRBV6-5
abundance: .

CDR3nt: TGCGCCAGCAAGGTGGAGGGGTTTATGGATACGCAGTATTTT
CDR3aa: CASKVEGFMDTQYF
j_gene: TRBJ2-3
d_gene: .
v_gene: TRBV5-1
abundance: once

CDR3nt: TGTGCCTCGGGGGGGCAAGAGACCCAGTACTTC
CDR3aa: CASGGQETQYF
j_gene: TRBJ2-5
d_gene: TRBD2
v_gene: TRBV10-3
abundance: few

CDR3nt: TGTGCCAGCAGCTTTGGCGGGGGGGCCAACAATGAGCAGTTCTTC
CDR3aa: CASSFGGGANNEQFF
j_gene: TRBJ2-1
d_gene: TRBD2
v_gene: TRBV5-5
abundance: few

CDR3nt: TGTGCCAGCAGGGGAGGTACCGGGAAGTCTGACTTC
CDR3aa: CASRGGTGKSDF
j_gene: TRBJ2-5
d_gene: .
v_gene: TRBV3-1/TRBV3-2
abundance: .